This T cell receptor (beta chain) was found in a study of blood T cell repertoires in COVID-19. As for the study in general: T cells, B-cell-depleted T cells, or PBMCs provided the cDNA or gDNA that served as material.

This CDR3 has 16 residues. The trim removed 1 base at V and 2 bases at J, leaving 5 bases unmatched. CDR1 is LNHNV, CDR2 YYDKDF, per germline (reference sequence). Original processing notes: Scientists estimated how many nucleated cells there were by amplifying reference gene primers. This table comes from immunoSEQ multiplex PCR, and its TCRdb copy is limited to in-frame clones, with some not included. The V and J calls and clone size were taken over from that table, and D and trimming were inferred from the DNA. The sample shows approximately 120,000 clones, 75% to 85% of them seen only once. V usage is TRBV15 and J usage is TRBJ2-7; 10 bases map to TRBD1. The receptor comes from a woman aged 80 or over with active or convalescent COVID-19. Material for sequencing was peripheral blood. This CDR3 reads CATSRGLGTGAYEQYF. The CDR3 nucleotides read TGTGCCACCAGCAGAGGTCTCGGGACAGGGGCCTACGAGCAGTACTTC.